The next 10 T cell receptor beta chains were all read from a single sample in a study of blood T cell repertoires in COVID-19. This table comes from immunoSEQ multiplex PCR, and its TCRdb copy is limited to in-frame clones, with some not included. The table records roughly 90,000 clones, nearly 90% of them present only once. Source material: peripheral blood. The receptor set was obtained from a woman aged 80 or over with active COVID-19.

The rearrangement uses TRBV18 and TRBJ2-5; no reliable D call. Germline CDR1 reads KGHSH; CDR2 reads LQKENI. V dropped 3 bases and J dropped 7 bases, with 15 bases sitting between them. The CDR3 totals 14 residues. CDR3: CASSPPGSPWTQYF. The CDR3 DNA reads as TGTGCCAGCTCACCGCCCGGGTCCCCTTGGACCCAGTACTTC.

V is TRBV6-5 and J is TRBJ2-1; a possible D gene is TRBD1 (5 bases). This CDR3 spans 15 amino acids. Germline V CDR1 and CDR2: MNHEY, SVGAGI. V gave up 0 bases and J gave up 1 base, with 7 bases separating them. In nucleotides, the CDR3 is TGTGCCAGCAGTTACTCTGGGGCATCCTACAATGAGCAGTTCTTC. It encodes CASSYSGASYNEQFF.

This clone was observed once. This chain uses TRBV7-3 with TRBJ2-1; D might be TRBD2 (6 bases). V was trimmed by 4 bases and J by 8 bases, leaving 15 bases between them. Germline values: CDR1 SGHTA, CDR2 FQGTGA. The CDR3 covers 14 residues. CDR3 protein: CASSSTSGSHEQFF. The CDR3 region has the DNA TGTGCCAGCAGCTCCACCTCCGGGAGCCATGAGCAGTTCTTC.

This chain links TRBV19 with TRBJ2-4; D is unclear. V lost 1 base to trimming and J lost 0 bases, with 4 bases between them. This CDR3 has 14 residues. The germline V gene has CDR1 LNHDA and CDR2 SQIVND (reference sequence). The CDR3: CASSIGGAKNIQYF. The CDR3 nucleotides read TGTGCCAGTAGTATAGGCGGAGCCAAAAACATTCAGTACTTC.

This chain links TRBV27 with TRBJ1-4; TRBD1 is a possible D gene (5 bases). Germline V gene sequence: CDR1 MNHEY, CDR2 SMNVEV (reference sequence). Trimming took 5 bases from V and 8 from J, leaving 15 bases between them. The CDR3 covers 14 residues. The CDR3 is CASSSPRVREKLFF. The CDR3 DNA is TGTGCCAGCAGTAGCCCCAGGGTCCGCGAAAAACTGTTTTTT. Full variable domain (remainder filled in from reference TRBV27 and TRBJ1-4): EAQVTQNPRYLITVTGKKLTVTCSQNMNHEYMSWYRQDPGLGLRQIYYSMNVEVTDKGDVPEGYKVSRKEKRNFPLILESPSPNQTSLYFCASSSPRVREKLFFGSGTQLSVL.

The rearrangement joins TRBV5-4 to TRBJ2-5; 9 nucleotides match TRBD1. Germline loops: CDR1 SGHNT, CDR2 YYREEE (reference sequence). The trim removed 4 bases at V and 4 bases at J, leaving 8 bases unmatched. This CDR3 has 15 amino acids. CDR3 in amino acids: CASSPPGQGGETQYF. The DNA of the CDR3 is TGTGCCAGCAGCCCCCCGGGACAGGGAGGAGAGACCCAGTACTTC.

The V and J genes are TRBV5-1 and TRBJ2-2; TRBD2 matches at 7 bases. After removal of 4 bases from V and 4 bases from J, the junction contained 10 bases not matched to a gene. The CDR3 loop spans 16 amino acids. Germline lookup yields CDR1 SGHRS and CDR2 YFSETQ. This CDR3 is CASSPGWGGATGELFF. In DNA form, the CDR3 reads TGCGCCAGCAGCCCCGGTTGGGGGGGAGCCACCGGGGAGCTGTTTTTT.

This clone has more than one count but fewer than ten. This chain links TRBV7-9 with TRBJ1-3; D not resolved. Trimming removed 5 bases at V and 0 bases at J, with 8 bases between. The CDR3 loop spans 14 amino acids. The germline CDR1 and CDR2 sequences are SEHNR and FQNEAQ (reference sequence). The CDR3 bases are TGTGCCAGCAGCCTCAGTTTCTCTGGAAACACCATATATTTT. It is translated as CASSLSFSGNTIYF. Supplemented by reference TRBV7-9 and TRBJ1-3, the full variable domain reads DTGVSQNPRHKITKRGQNVTFRCDPISEHNRLYWYRQTLGQGPEFLTYFQNEAQLEKSRLLSDRFSAERPKGSFSTLEIQRTEQGDSAMYLCASSLSFSGNTIYFGEGSWLTVV.

V usage is TRBV29-1 and J usage is TRBJ1-1; D remains ambiguous. Germline assignment: CDR1 SQVTM and CDR2 ANQGSEA. The CDR3 sequence is 14 residues long. Trimming left V 2 bases short and J 1 base short, with 11 bases between. The CDR3 DNA is TGCAGCGTTGAAAAAGGCAGGTCGAACACTGAAGCTTTCTTT. It specifies CSVEKGRSNTEAFF.

The rearrangement joins TRBV7-2 to TRBJ2-3, with D tentatively TRBD1 (6 bases). The germline gives CDR1 SGHTA, CDR2 FQGNSA. The CDR3 spans 14 residues. The V gene lost 3 bases and the J gene lost 6 bases, with 13 bases spanning the gap. The CDR3 here is CASSFNRVPDTQYF. DNA for the CDR3: TGTGCCAGCAGCTTCAACAGGGTCCCCGATACGCAGTATTTT.